The 31 T cell receptor beta chains in this list originate from one sample, sequenced in a study of CD4 T cells in relation to SARS-CoV-2 and coronaviruses. For these TCRs, the target antigens are not known. The data were produced by immunoSEQ multiplex PCR, yet TCRdb's version contains in-frame clones alone and is incomplete. Seen here are 15,000 to 25,000 clones, roughly 81% observed once, and the top ten hold about a fifth. The unexposed donors gave CD4+ T cells in about 2011-2018, prior to COVID-19. Isolation of CD4+ T cells took place after nine to ten days in culture. Material for sequencing was CD4+ T cells from PBMCs, cultured in vitro. The receptors were gathered from a human donor in good health.

The chain has TRBV10-3 and TRBJ2-7; TRBD1 agrees at 8 bases. Germline values: CDR1 ENHRY, CDR2 SYGVKD. With 6 bases clipped from V and 2 bases from J, the junction kept 6 bases outside the gene matches. There are 14 residues in the CDR3. The CDR3 here is CAISAGQGTYEQYF. For the CDR3, the DNA is TGTGCCATCAGCGCCGGACAGGGAACCTACGAGCAGTACTTC.

The V gene is TRBV9, the J gene TRBJ2-3; 9 bases align to TRBD1. The ends lost 4 bases at V and 1 base at J; junction bases unmatched: 7. Germline V gene data show CDR1 as SGDLS and CDR2 as YYNGEE. This CDR3 has 16 residues. The CDR3 nucleotides are TGTGCCAGCAGCCCACACCGGGACAGGGGCACAGATACGCAGTATTTT. This encodes CASSPHRDRGTDTQYF.

This clone has more than one count but fewer than ten. The rearrangement links TRBV11-2 to TRBJ1-6; D is uncertain. Germline CDR1 reads SGHAT; CDR2 reads FQNNGV. This CDR3 is 15 amino acids long. V was pared by 6 bases and J by 10 bases, with 19 bases between. CDR3 in amino acids: CASRSTPGFNSPLHF. The DNA of the CDR3 is TGTGCCAGCAGGTCCACCCCCGGCTTCAACTCACCCCTCCACTTT. Supplemented by reference TRBV11-2 and TRBJ1-6, the full variable domain reads EAGVAQSPRYKIIEKRQSVAFWCNPISGHATLYWYQQILGQGPKLLIQFQNNGVVDDSQLPKDRFSAERLKGVDSTLKIQPAKLEDSAVYLCASRSTPGFNSPLHFGNGTRLTVT.

This clone was recorded once. The chain is built from TRBV5-1 and TRBJ1-2; D call uncertain. The CDR3 loop spans 13 amino acids. V lost 5 bases, J lost 8 bases, and 16 bases lay in between. Per the germline V gene, CDR1 is SGHRS and CDR2 is YFSETQ. The chain's CDR3 is CASSLPGAGGYTF. DNA of the CDR3: TGCGCCAGCAGTTTACCGGGAGCGGGGGGCTACACCTTC.

V usage is TRBV19 and J usage is TRBJ2-5; D ambiguous. Germline V gene lookup returns CDR1 LNHDA and CDR2 SQIVND (reference sequence). The V end was cut by 6 bases, the J end by 1 base, with 12 bases between. The CDR3 is made up of 14 amino acids. The CDR3 spells CASSPTNTQETQYF. The CDR3 DNA reads TGTGCCAGTAGCCCCACCAATACCCAAGAGACCCAGTACTTC. Full variable domain (missing parts from reference TRBV19 and TRBJ2-5): DGGITQSPKYLFRKEGQNVTLSCEQNLNHDAMYWYRQDPGQGLRLIYYSQIVNDFQKGDIAEGYSVSREKKESFPLTVTSAQKNPTAFYLCASSPTNTQETQYFGPGTRLLVL.

A few counts support this clone. The rearrangement links TRBV2 to TRBJ2-3, with D perhaps TRBD1 or TRBD2 (5 bases each). The germline V gene has CDR1 SNHLY and CDR2 FYNNEI. The ends were cut back, 8 bases at V and 3 bases at J, with 21 bases in the middle. This CDR3 spans 16 amino acids. CDR3 in DNA: TGTGCCAGCGCAAGGGCGGGTCTAGGGGCAACAGATACGCAGTATTTT. It yields the protein CASARAGLGATDTQYF.

The V and J genes are TRBV13 and TRBJ1-1; D uncertain. Germline CDR1 is PRHDT and CDR2 is FYEKMQ (reference sequence). The V and J ends lost 0 bases and 0 bases respectively, with 8 bases between them. The CDR3 is 15 amino acids. In DNA form, the CDR3 reads TGTGCCAGCAGCTTAGGTGGCCAAGTGAACACTGAAGCTTTCTTT. Its translation: CASSLGGQVNTEAFF. Filled out from reference TRBV13 and TRBJ1-1, the complete variable domain reads AAGVIQSPRHLIKEKRETATLKCYPIPRHDTVYWYQQGPGQDPQFLISFYEKMQSDKGSIPDRFSAQQFSDYHSELNMSSLELGDSALYFCASSLGGQVNTEAFFGQGTRLTVV.

The V and J genes are TRBV19 and TRBJ2-5, with 10 bases fitting TRBD2. The CDR3 spans 14 residues. Trimming cost V 4 bases and J 6 bases; bases outside gene matches: 5. Germline CDR1 reads LNHDA; CDR2 reads SQIVND (reference sequence). The CDR3 loop reads CASSTSGGEKTQYF. CDR3 coding DNA: TGTGCCAGTAGTACTAGCGGGGGCGAAAAGACCCAGTACTTC.

The chain uses TRBV19 and TRBJ2-2, with 9 bases lining up with TRBD2. The germline V gene encodes CDR1 LNHDA and CDR2 SQIVND (reference sequence). V shed 4 bases, J shed 7 bases, and the junction held 7 bases outside the gene matches. This CDR3 is built from 15 residues. The CDR3: CASSNQRGAVGELFF. The CDR3 DNA reads as TGTGCCAGTAGTAACCAGCGGGGGGCCGTCGGGGAGCTGTTTTTT.

This chain links TRBV5-6 with TRBJ2-5; no clear D gene. This CDR3 has 11 residues. Germline values: CDR1 SGHDT, CDR2 YYEEEE. V was trimmed by 5 bases and J by 4 bases, leaving 6 bases between them. The CDR3, as DNA: TGTGCCAGCAGTACTTCAGAGACCCAGTACTTC. Its translation: CASSTSETQYF. Complete variable domain (other parts from reference TRBV5-6 and TRBJ2-5): DAGVTQSPTHLIKTRGQQVTLRCSPKSGHDTVSWYQQALGQGPQFIFQYYEEEERQRGNFPDRFSGHQFPNYSSELNVNALLLGDSALYLCASSTSETQYFGPGTRLLVL.

V and J are TRBV18 and TRBJ2-2, with TRBD2 identical over 7 bases. The CDR3 extends over 14 amino acids. The V gene end was trimmed by 8 bases and the J gene end by 4 bases; junction bases not matched to a gene: 7. From germline, CDR1 is KGHSH and CDR2 LQKENI. CDR3 sequence reads: CASAREKGTGELFF. CDR3 nucleotide sequence: TGTGCCAGCGCGCGGGAGAAAGGCACCGGGGAGCTGTTTTTT.

The chain is built from TRBV7-9 and TRBJ1-2, with 7 bases that match TRBD1. This CDR3 has 14 residues. The V and J ends lost 2 bases and 2 bases, in that order; junction bases with no gene match: 2. CDR1 SEHNR and CDR2 FQNEAQ come from the germline V gene (reference sequence). CDR3 bases: TGTGCCAGCAGCTTACAGGGGGGAAACTATGGCTACACCTTC. Encoded protein: CASSLQGGNYGYTF.

The chain uses TRBV5-5 and TRBJ2-5; 10 nucleotides agree with TRBD2. CDR1 and CDR2 (germline): SGHKS, YYEKEE (reference sequence). The J segment lost 4 bases and the V segment lost 1 base, leaving 7 bases of the junction unmatched. The CDR3 is 16 amino acids. CDR3 coding DNA: TGTGCCAGCAGCTTGTGGGCTAGCGGGAGTAGAGAGACCCAGTACTTC. This sequence encodes CASSLWASGSRETQYF.

There are a few counts of this clone. The V gene is TRBV2, the J gene TRBJ1-1; D possibly corresponds to TRBD1 (5 bases). Germline V CDR1 and CDR2: SNHLY, FYNNEI. V was shortened by 1 base and J by 11 bases, with 5 bases between the two germline ends. The CDR3 has 10 residues. The CDR3 sequence: CASSEGQAFF. DNA of the CDR3: TGTGCCAGCAGTGAAGGACAGGCTTTCTTT. The variable domain in full, with the rest retrieved from reference TRBV2 and TRBJ1-1, is EPEVTQTPSHQVTQMGQEVILRCVPISNHLYFYWYRQILGQKVEFLVSFYNNEISEKSEIFDDQFSVERPDGSNFTLKIRSTKLEDSAMYFCASSEGQAFFGQGTRLTVV.

The chain combines TRBV10-3 with TRBJ1-5; TRBD1 matches at 7 bases. This CDR3 spans 15 amino acids. V shed 4 bases and J 0 bases; nucleotides not matched to a gene: 3. Per the germline V gene, CDR1 is ENHRY and CDR2 is SYGVKD. The chain's CDR3 is CAISGTGHSNQPQHF. CDR3 DNA sequence: TGTGCCATCAGTGGGACAGGCCATAGCAATCAGCCCCAGCATTTT.

CDR3: CASAGGQGLRGYTF. CDR3 bases: TGTGCCTCTGCGGGGGGGCAGGGGCTTAGGGGCTACACCTTC. This chain links TRBV6-5 with TRBJ1-2, with TRBD1 as a possible D gene (6 bases). Germline-derived CDR1 and CDR2 are MNHEY and SVGAGI. V lost 11 bases and J lost 8, with 24 bases in between. This CDR3 region has 14 residues.

This clone was recorded once. The chain combines TRBV5-6 with TRBJ1-5, with 7 bases fitting TRBD1. The CDR3 is made up of 15 amino acids. The germline CDR1 and CDR2 sequences are SGHDT and YYEEEE. With V trimmed by 6 bases and J by 4 bases, 10 bases remained unmatched. This CDR3 reads CASNRQGSPNQPQHF. For the CDR3, the DNA is TGTGCCAGCAACCGACAGGGTTCCCCTAATCAGCCCCAGCATTTT.

The V gene is TRBV4-3, the J gene TRBJ1-2; 7 bases match TRBD1. This CDR3 is built from 15 residues. V trimming: 0 bases; J trimming: 4 bases; junction bases outside the gene matches: 5. In germline, CDR1 is LGHNA, CDR2 YSLEER. The CDR3 sequence is CASSQEGPGGYGYTF. In nucleotides, the CDR3 is TGCGCCAGCAGCCAAGAGGGTCCAGGGGGCTATGGCTACACCTTC.

This clone was picked up one time. The rearrangement joins TRBV7-5 to TRBJ2-3; the table assigns TRBD2, which was not confirmed against the DNA. TRBV7-5 corresponds to a pseudogene. This CDR3 is 15 amino acids long. The CDR3 DNA reads as TGTGCCAGAAGCCAAACTAGCGGGGAGGCAGATACGCAGTATTTT. Amino acid sequence: CARSQTSGEADTQYF.

CDR3 nucleotide sequence: TGTGCCACCTCCAGGACTAGCGGGAGTACAGATACGCAGTATTTT. Its translation: CATSRTSGSTDTQYF. This rearrangement joins TRBV10-3 to TRBJ2-3; 13 bases fit TRBD2. The V segment lost 10 bases and the J segment 3 bases; nucleotides outside the gene matches: 7. Germline V lookup: CDR1 ENHRY, CDR2 SYGVKD. The CDR3 covers 15 residues.

The chain uses TRBV7-2 and TRBJ2-1, with 12 bases lining up with TRBD2. CDR3 length: 16 amino acids. Germline loops: CDR1 SGHTA, CDR2 FQGNSA. V was clipped by 4 bases and J by 8 bases; unmatched bases: 9. The CDR3 here is CASSSRLAGVFDEQFF. CDR3 bases: TGTGCCAGCAGCTCGCGACTAGCGGGAGTCTTCGATGAGCAGTTCTTC.

There are a few counts of this clone. V gene TRBV5-4 combines with J gene TRBJ2-5, with 11 bases fitting TRBD2. J lost 2 bases, V lost 3 bases, and 6 bases had no gene match. Per germline, CDR1 SGHNT and CDR2 YYREEE (reference sequence). This CDR3 has 16 amino acids. The CDR3 sequence is CASSSDTSGGQETQYF. CDR3 in DNA: TGTGCCAGCAGCTCAGACACTAGCGGGGGACAAGAGACCCAGTACTTC.

This rearrangement joins TRBV5-4 to TRBJ2-1; TRBD2 matches at 9 bases. The CDR3 consists of 16 residues. The germline gives CDR1 SGHNT, CDR2 YYREEE (reference sequence). Trimming removed 0 bases from V and 7 bases from J; junction bases left unmatched: 8. CDR3 nucleotide sequence: TGTGCCAGCAGCTTGGATCTAGCGGGGTGGGATAATGAGCAGTTCTTC. This translates into CASSLDLAGWDNEQFF. The entire variable domain, with the rest obtained from reference TRBV5-4 and TRBJ2-1, is as follows: ETGVTQSPTHLIKTRGQQVTLRCSSQSGHNTVSWYQQALGQGPQFIFQYYREEENGRGNFPPRFSGLQFPNYSSELNVNALELDDSALYLCASSLDLAGWDNEQFFGPGTRLTVL.

The chain employs TRBV19 and TRBJ1-1; the D gene is possibly TRBD1 (6 bases). Germline values: CDR1 LNHDA, CDR2 SQIVND (reference sequence). With 6 bases removed from V and 1 base from J, the gap between germline ends came to 12 bases. CDR3 size: 14 residues. The CDR3 protein is CASSQGIRNTEAFF. DNA for the CDR3: TGTGCCAGTAGCCAGGGGATTCGGAACACTGAAGCTTTCTTT.

This chain links TRBV27 with TRBJ1-2, with 7 nucleotides matching TRBD1. The V and J ends lost 7 bases and 11 bases, in that order; junction bases with no gene match: 13. The CDR3 contains 13 residues. The germline V gene encodes CDR1 MNHEY and CDR2 SMNVEV (reference sequence). The CDR3, as DNA: TGTGCCAGCAAGAGGGGGCTCCTAGAGTCGTACACCTTC. Protein sequence: CASKRGLLESYTF.

The chain carries TRBV27 and TRBJ1-6; D is ambiguous. The CDR3 covers 17 residues. Trimming removed 5 bases at V and 7 bases at J, with 21 bases between. The germline CDR1 and CDR2 sequences are MNHEY and SMNVEV (reference sequence). The CDR3: CASSPLRAREGNSPLHF. The CDR3 region has the DNA TGTGCCAGCAGTCCACTCCGGGCCCGCGAGGGAAATTCACCCCTCCACTTT.

A single count supports this clone. This chain uses TRBV19 with TRBJ2-7; tentative D call: TRBD1 (6 bases). CDR1 is LNHDA and CDR2 is SQIVND in the germline V gene (reference sequence). The CDR3 sequence is 13 residues long. V lost 4 bases, J lost 2 bases, and 9 bases lay in between. This chain's CDR3 is CASSTGQTYEQYF. The DNA of the CDR3 is TGTGCCAGTAGTACCGGACAGACCTACGAGCAGTACTTC.

This clone showed up just once. The chain carries TRBV4-3 and TRBJ1-5, with D hard to call. The CDR3 has 16 amino acids. The V gene lost 3 bases and the J gene lost 2 bases, with 14 bases spanning the gap. Germline CDR1 is LGHNA and CDR2 is YSLEER. The CDR3 region has the DNA TGCGCCAGCAGCCACACGTATCCCGAAGGCAATCAGCCCCAGCATTTT. The encoded protein is CASSHTYPEGNQPQHF.

In its sample, this clone was seen a few times. In DNA form, the CDR3 reads TGTGCCAGCAGCTTAGCGGGGGGGCTTCAGTACGAGCAGTACTTC. Its translation is CASSLAGGLQYEQYF. J is TRBJ2-7 and V is TRBV7-2; tentatively, D is TRBD2 (7 bases). This CDR3 region has 15 residues. Trimming cost V 0 bases and J 4 bases, with 13 bases left between them. Germline V gene sequence: CDR1 SGHTA, CDR2 FQGNSA.

The V call is TRBV30, the J call TRBJ2-1; 7 bases fit TRBD2. The ends lost 0 bases at V and 4 bases at J; junction bases unmatched: 6. In germline, CDR1 is GTSNPN, CDR2 SVGIG (reference sequence). The CDR3 extends over 15 amino acids. DNA of the CDR3: TGTGCCTGGAGTGTCGGTAGCGGGCTTTACAATGAGCAGTTCTTC. It translates to CAWSVGSGLYNEQFF. Using reference TRBV30 and TRBJ2-1 for the parts outside the CDR3, the full variable domain is SQTIHQWPATLVQPVGSPLSLECTVEGTSNPNLYWYRQAAGRGLQLLFYSVGIGQISSEVPQNLSASRPQDRQFILSSKKLLLSDSGFYLCAWSVGSGLYNEQFFGPGTRLTVL.

This clone was seen once. The V gene is TRBV6-5, the J gene TRBJ2-7; 8 bases match TRBD2. J gave up 2 bases and V 4 bases, and 10 bases lay outside the gene matches. Germline V gene sequence: CDR1 MNHEY, CDR2 SVGAGI. This CDR3 contains 16 residues. DNA for the CDR3: TGTGCCAGCAGTTCCCCGGCTAGCGGGCTTACCTACGAGCAGTACTTC. This translates into CASSSPASGLTYEQYF.